A single sample is the source of the 29 T cell receptor beta chains below, sequenced in a study of shared clonotypes between healthy human individuals. Data came from immunoSEQ multiplex PCR; TCRdb stores just in-frame clones and leaves some out. The sample consists of roughly 1 million clones, around 74% of them appearing once. The sequencing input was memory CD4+ T cells sorted from blood. Subset defined: CD45RA-negative fraction. Receptor source: a man aged 18 to 29 in good health.

This rearrangement joins TRBV7-2 to TRBJ2-2, with 11 positions matching TRBD2. The V and J ends lost 6 bases and 7 bases, in that order; junction bases with no gene match: 4. The CDR3 has 14 residues. CDR1 is SGHTA and CDR2 is FQGNSA in the germline V gene. The CDR3 reads CASRSGTSGGELFF. The CDR3 bases are TGTGCCAGCAGATCCGGGACTAGCGGCGGGGAGCTGTTTTTT.

The chain is built from TRBV7-9 and TRBJ1-2; D is undetermined. This CDR3 is 14 amino acids long. V was cut by 6 bases and J by 3 bases, with 14 bases left in between. Germline CDR1 reads SEHNR; CDR2 reads FQNEAQ (reference sequence). The CDR3 is CASSPMALDYGYTF. Here the CDR3 DNA reads TGTGCCAGCAGTCCGATGGCCCTGGACTATGGCTACACCTTC.

The chain recombines TRBV10-3 with TRBJ1-3; 11 nucleotides agree with TRBD1. V shed 8 bases, J shed 3 bases, and the junction held 6 bases outside the gene matches. The CDR3 extends over 15 amino acids. Germline V gene data show CDR1 as ENHRY and CDR2 as SYGVKD. CDR3 protein: CAIGAGTGGGNTIYF. DNA for the CDR3: TGTGCCATCGGTGCCGGGACAGGGGGTGGAAACACCATATATTTT.

This clone was seen a single time. J is TRBJ1-1 and V is TRBV5-1, with 9 bases matching TRBD1. The germline V gene encodes CDR1 SGHRS and CDR2 YFSETQ. V trimming: 2 bases; J trimming: 8 bases; junction bases outside the gene matches: 10. The CDR3 is made up of 15 amino acids. CDR3 sequence reads: CASSFAGTGTGEAFF. CDR3 sequence (DNA): TGCGCCAGCAGCTTCGCCGGGACAGGGACAGGGGAAGCTTTCTTT.

The rearrangement joins TRBV18 to TRBJ1-5; D gene unclear. The germline V gene encodes CDR1 KGHSH and CDR2 LQKENI. CDR3 length equals 15 residues. Trimming took off 2 bases at V and 1 base at J, with 9 bases between the two ends. In DNA, the CDR3 is TGTGCCAGCTCACCAGGGCCCCCAAGCAATCAGCCCCAGCATTTT. The encoded protein is CASSPGPPSNQPQHF.

J is TRBJ2-5 and V is TRBV2, with 13 bases fitting TRBD2. CDR3 length: 16 amino acids. Trimming cost V 8 bases and J 3 bases; bases outside gene matches: 9. Germline CDR1 is SNHLY and CDR2 is FYNNEI. CDR3 region: CASGTSGRAWEETQYF. The CDR3 coding sequence is TGTGCCAGCGGTACTAGCGGGAGGGCCTGGGAAGAGACCCAGTACTTC.

The rearrangement joins TRBV5-4 to TRBJ2-5, with D perhaps given as TRBD1 or TRBD2 (5 bases each). Germline lookup yields CDR1 SGHNT and CDR2 YYREEE (reference sequence). The CDR3 extends over 16 amino acids. The germline V and J ends were trimmed by 4 bases and 1 base, with 17 bases remaining between them. For the CDR3, the DNA is TGTGCCAGCAGCACCGCCGTTACGGGGCCCCAAGAGACCCAGTACTTC. Amino acid sequence: CASSTAVTGPQETQYF.

The V and J genes are TRBV9 and TRBJ2-3; 9 bases line up with TRBD1. This CDR3 spans 16 amino acids. Germline V lookup: CDR1 SGDLS, CDR2 YYNGEE. J gave up 5 bases and V 0 bases, and 7 bases lay outside the gene matches. The CDR3 loop is CASSVGLGQGEDTQYF. Here the CDR3 DNA reads TGTGCCAGCAGCGTAGGATTGGGACAGGGTGAAGATACGCAGTATTTT.

This clone was detected only a few times. This chain joins TRBV19 and TRBJ2-7, with 7 nucleotides matching TRBD1. Germline loops: CDR1 LNHDA, CDR2 SQIVND (reference sequence). The V gene end was trimmed by 4 bases and the J gene end by 0 bases; junction bases not matched to a gene: 6. This CDR3 spans 15 amino acids. CDR3 sequence (DNA): TGTGCCAGTAGTAGCCCGGGACAGAGCTCCTACGAGCAGTACTTC. This translates into CASSSPGQSSYEQYF.

The rearrangement links TRBV9 to TRBJ1-2, with D perhaps matching TRBD1 (5 bases). V shed 5 bases and J shed 2 bases, with 16 bases lying between them. This CDR3 contains 15 residues. Germline CDR1 and CDR2: SGDLS and YYNGEE. Here the CDR3 reads CASSPGLLGNYGYTF. The CDR3, as DNA: TGTGCCAGCAGTCCGGGACTCTTAGGGAACTATGGCTACACCTTC.

V is TRBV30 and J is TRBJ2-3, with a possible D match to TRBD2 (5 bases). Germline V gives CDR1 GTSNPN, CDR2 SVGIG (reference sequence). This CDR3 contains 13 residues. Trimming cost V 0 bases and J 4 bases, with 8 bases left between them. As DNA, the CDR3 is TGTGCCTGGAGTGTACAAGCGGCAGATACGCAGTATTTT. This translates into CAWSVQAADTQYF. Drawing the rest from reference TRBV30 and TRBJ2-3, the complete variable domain is SQTIHQWPATLVQPVGSPLSLECTVEGTSNPNLYWYRQAAGRGLQLLFYSVGIGQISSEVPQNLSASRPQDRQFILSSKKLLLSDSGFYLCAWSVQAADTQYFGPGTRLTVL.

The gene calls are TRBV5-1 and TRBJ2-2; 8 bases map to TRBD1. In germline, CDR1 is SGHRS, CDR2 YFSETQ. CDR3 length: 16 residues. V shed 3 bases, J shed 7 bases, and the junction held 11 bases outside the gene matches. The CDR3 reads CASSYPDRVGNGELFF. CDR3 nucleotides: TGCGCCAGCAGCTACCCGGACAGGGTGGGGAACGGGGAGCTGTTTTTT.

The chain combines TRBV18 with TRBJ2-1, with D unresolved. This CDR3 has 16 amino acids. With 2 bases removed from V and 4 bases from J, the gap between germline ends came to 15 bases. The germline CDR1 and CDR2 sequences are KGHSH and LQKENI. CDR3 in DNA: TGTGCCAGCTCACCAGGCTTCCCTACGAGTTACAATGAGCAGTTCTTC. Amino acids: CASSPGFPTSYNEQFF.

This rearrangement joins TRBV11-3 to TRBJ2-1; D is perhaps TRBD2 (6 bases). The V end was cut by 5 bases, the J end by 6 bases, with 17 bases between. Germline values: CDR1 SGHNT, CDR2 YENEEA. This CDR3 has 15 amino acids. The CDR3 loop reads CASSAFGGKSNEQFF. CDR3 nucleotide sequence: TGTGCCAGCAGCGCGTTCGGGGGAAAGAGCAATGAGCAGTTCTTC.

About this clone itself: The same CDR3 arises from other DNA sequences in this sample as well. The chain employs TRBV5-1 and TRBJ2-5; 14 positions match TRBD2. Trimming took 0 bases from V and 2 from J; bases not matched to a gene: 0. CDR3 length: 16 residues. Germline CDR1 is SGHRS and CDR2 is YFSETQ. CDR3 amino acids: CASSLGLAGGQETQYF. As DNA, the CDR3 is TGCGCCAGCAGCTTGGGACTAGCGGGGGGGCAAGAGACCCAGTACTTC.

The chain combines TRBV6-5 with TRBJ2-7; 8 bases fit TRBD1. V shed 6 bases and J 6 bases; nucleotides not matched to a gene: 10. CDR1 is MNHEY, CDR2 SVGAGI, per germline. The CDR3 is 14 amino acids. CDR3 nucleotide sequence: TGTGCCAGCAGAGGGACAGGCGGGAATAGCGAGCAGTACTTC. Translated, it gives CASRGTGGNSEQYF.

About this clone: A clone one base away is much larger, so this may be a read error. J is TRBJ2-3 and V is TRBV5-5; D is ambiguous. Germline V lookup: CDR1 SGHKS, CDR2 YYEKEE (reference sequence). Trimming left V 3 bases short and J 0 bases short, with 2 bases between. CDR3 length equals 12 residues. This CDR3 is CASSSSTDTQYF. The CDR3, as DNA: TGTGCCAGCAGCTCAAGCACAGATACGCAGTATTTT.

A note on this clone: A far larger clone differs by one base, so this is likely a read error. Different DNA sequences within this sample yield the same CDR3. The chain is built from TRBV27 and TRBJ2-5; D is unclear. The length of the CDR3 is 15 residues. The V end was cut by 4 bases, the J end by 2 bases, with 14 bases between. Germline-derived CDR1 and CDR2 are MNHEY and SMNVEV (reference sequence). The CDR3 coding sequence is TGTGCCAGCAGTTCCTCACCCGGGCAGCAAGAGACCCAGTACTTC. This codes for CASSSSPGQQETQYF.

The J gene is TRBJ1-4, the V gene TRBV5-5, with D possibly matching TRBD1 (5 bases). The CDR3 runs 15 residues. The V end was cut by 3 bases, the J end by 0 bases, with 9 bases between. Per germline, CDR1 SGHKS and CDR2 YYEKEE (reference sequence). The CDR3 sequence: CASSWGRATNEKLFF. For the CDR3, the DNA is TGTGCCAGCAGCTGGGGCCGGGCAACTAATGAAAAACTGTTTTTT.

This clone was seen a few times. A read error may explain this, as a much larger clone is one base away. The chain combines TRBV14 with TRBJ1-1; TRBD1 matches 8 bases. In germline, CDR1 is SGHDN, CDR2 FVKESK. The CDR3 length is 11 residues. V was pared by 4 bases and J by 8 bases, with 0 bases of the junction left unmatched. CDR3 in amino acids: CASSRDREAFF. The CDR3 region has the DNA TGTGCCAGCAGCCGGGACAGGGAAGCTTTCTTT.

The genes are TRBV19 and TRBJ1-2, with 7 bases identical to TRBD1. The ends lost 2 bases at V and 8 bases at J; junction bases unmatched: 8. The CDR3 has 14 amino acids. CDR1 LNHDA and CDR2 SQIVND come from the germline V gene (reference sequence). CDR3: CASSITGADNGYTF. CDR3 bases: TGTGCCAGTAGTATAACAGGGGCTGACAACGGCTACACCTTC.

The rearrangement uses TRBV2 and TRBJ1-2; D is possibly TRBD1 (6 bases). CDR1 SNHLY and CDR2 FYNNEI come from the germline V gene. The CDR3 runs to 14 residues. V lost 4 bases to trimming and J lost 11 bases, with 20 bases between them. The CDR3 bases are TGTGCCAGCAGTGGAGACATGGGGGCTTGGGGGTACACCTTC. This codes for CASSGDMGAWGYTF.

The chain employs TRBV2 and TRBJ2-2; 10 bases are shared with TRBD2. The junction had 7 bases not matched to a gene; V was cut back by 7 bases and J by 5 bases. Germline CDR1 and CDR2: SNHLY and FYNNEI. The CDR3 length is 15 residues. The CDR3 coding sequence is TGTGCCAGCACATCTAGCGGGAGTATTACCGGGGAGCTGTTTTTT. Protein product: CASTSSGSITGELFF. Drawing the rest from reference TRBV2 and TRBJ2-2, the complete variable domain is EPEVTQTPSHQVTQMGQEVILRCVPISNHLYFYWYRQILGQKVEFLVSFYNNEISEKSEIFDDQFSVERPDGSNFTLKIRSTKLEDSAMYFCASTSSGSITGELFFGEGSRLTVL.

The chain joins TRBV30 to TRBJ1-3; TRBD1 matches 9 bases. In germline, CDR1 is GTSNPN, CDR2 SVGIG (reference sequence). CDR3 size: 18 residues. The J segment lost 2 bases and the V segment lost 3 bases, leaving 14 bases of the junction unmatched. CDR3 loop: CAWRLGQGFRIAGNTIYF. CDR3 DNA: TGTGCCTGGAGGTTAGGACAGGGGTTCAGAATCGCTGGAAACACCATATATTTT.

The chain is built from TRBV7-2 and TRBJ2-1; D not certain. Germline-derived CDR1 and CDR2 are SGHTA and FQGNSA. Trimming removed 1 base from V and 5 bases from J, with 9 bases in between. The CDR3 totals 14 residues. DNA for the CDR3: TGTGCCAGCAGCTTAGGCCCAGGAAACAATGAGCAGTTCTTC. This sequence encodes CASSLGPGNNEQFF.

J is TRBJ1-2 and V is TRBV10-3; D is perhaps TRBD1 (5 bases). The germline V gene encodes CDR1 ENHRY and CDR2 SYGVKD. Trimming took 2 bases from V and 3 from J, leaving 16 bases between them. The CDR3 is 16 residues long. The CDR3 loop is CAISEPGGTRDYGYTF. The CDR3 region has the DNA TGTGCCATCAGTGAGCCCGGGGGGACCCGCGACTATGGCTACACCTTC.

The rearrangement uses TRBV7-3 and TRBJ2-1; possibly TRBD1 for D (6 bases). This CDR3 comprises 15 residues. Germline loops: CDR1 SGHTA, CDR2 FQGTGA. Trimming cost V 0 bases and J 4 bases, with 10 bases left between them. Written as DNA, the CDR3 is TGTGCCAGCAGCTTAACGTGGGGGCCTTACAATGAGCAGTTCTTC. Translating it yields CASSLTWGPYNEQFF.

This clone turned up a few times. This chain links TRBV30 with TRBJ1-6, with D tentatively TRBD1 (5 bases). The germline gives CDR1 GTSNPN, CDR2 SVGIG (reference sequence). The CDR3 spans 13 residues. Trimming removed 7 bases from V and 5 bases from J, with 12 bases in between. The DNA of the CDR3 is TGTGCCTTGGGCAGGGAGGATAATTCACCCCTCCACTTT. Its translation is CALGREDNSPLHF.

V gene TRBV12-5 combines with J gene TRBJ1-5; D gene ambiguous. The CDR3 sequence is 18 residues long. In germline, CDR1 is LGHNT, CDR2 FRNRAP. The ends were cut back, 0 bases at V and 2 bases at J, with 17 bases in the middle. The DNA for the CDR3 is TGTGCTAGTGGTTTGGTACTGTGGTCGGAGGACGGCAATCAGCCCCAGCATTTT. Translated, it gives CASGLVLWSEDGNQPQHF. The full variable domain, rest sourced from reference TRBV12-5 and TRBJ1-5, is DARVTQTPRHKVTEMGQEVTMRCQPILGHNTVFWYRQTMMQGLELLAYFRNRAPLDDSGMPKDRFSAEMPDATLATLKIQPSEPRDSAVYFCASGLVLWSEDGNQPQHFGDGTRLSIL.